This entry lists 20 T cell receptor beta chains sequenced from one sample in a study of blood T cell repertoires in COVID-19. Only in-frame clones appear in the TCRdb table, and some are missing; sequencing was by immunoSEQ multiplex PCR. The sample includes approximately 110,000 clones, around 74% of them seen just once. The sequencing input was peripheral blood. These receptor sequences come from a man aged 80 or over with COVID-19, enrolled during active disease.

The rearrangement uses TRBV3-1 (or the pseudogene TRBV3-2) and TRBJ1-4, with D perhaps matching TRBD1 (6 bases). The V end lost 2 bases, the J end lost 8 bases, and 12 bases lay between the germline ends. This CDR3 contains 14 residues. Germline-derived CDR1 and CDR2 are LGHDT and YNNKEL (reference sequence). The CDR3 DNA follows: TGTGCCAGCAGCCAAAGAAAGAGGGGGGAAAAACTGTTTTTT. Translated: CASSQRKRGEKLFF.

The chain uses TRBV11-1 and TRBJ2-7, with D unclear. CDR3 size: 12 residues. Looked up from germline, CDR1 is SGHAT and CDR2 is FQDESV (reference sequence). The ends were cut back, 5 bases at V and 6 bases at J, with 11 bases in the middle. CDR3 coding DNA: TGTGCCAGCAGCCCCTCATCGGTCGAGCAGTACTTC. Protein: CASSPSSVEQYF.

This chain joins TRBV11-2 and TRBJ1-4, with D uncertain. Germline values: CDR1 SGHAT, CDR2 FQNNGV. Trimming stripped 5 bases from V and 7 bases from J, with 20 bases between. The CDR3 has 16 amino acids. In DNA, the CDR3 is TGTGCCAGCAGCCCCCGCGGGCCCCGGCTTGGTGAAAAACTGTTTTTT. Protein: CASSPRGPRLGEKLFF.

The chain carries TRBV4-1 and TRBJ1-2; D not certain. This CDR3 has 13 residues. The V end was cut by 3 bases, the J end by 5 bases, with 10 bases between. Germline V gene sequence: CDR1 MGHRA, CDR2 YSYEKL. As DNA, the CDR3 is TGCGCCAGCAGCCACACCGAGAAGTATGGCTACACCTTC. As protein: CASSHTEKYGYTF.

This rearrangement joins TRBV28 to TRBJ2-1; D remains unclear. The CDR3 is 11 amino acids. Germline lookup yields CDR1 MDHEN and CDR2 SYDVKM. V lost 7 bases and J lost 10, with 11 bases in between. The CDR3 loop reads CASNKNREQFF. The CDR3 bases are TGTGCCAGCAACAAGAATCGAGAGCAGTTCTTC.

This chain links TRBV28 with TRBJ1-1; no clear D gene. The CDR3 covers 12 residues. V was shortened by 5 bases and J by 0 bases, with 4 bases between the two germline ends. Germline V gene lookup returns CDR1 MDHEN and CDR2 SYDVKM. The CDR3 sequence is CASSLLNTEAFF. The DNA for the CDR3 is TGTGCCAGCAGTCTACTGAACACTGAAGCTTTCTTT. The whole variable domain, remainder taken from reference TRBV28 and TRBJ1-1, is DVKVTQSSRYLVKRTGEKVFLECVQDMDHENMFWYRQDPGLGLRLIYFSYDVKMKEKGDIPEGYSVSREKKERFSLILESASTNQTSMYLCASSLLNTEAFFGQGTRLTVV.

The chain links TRBV18 to TRBJ2-6; TRBD1 aligns across 10 bases. The V segment lost 4 bases and the J segment 0 bases; nucleotides outside the gene matches: 9. The germline V gene encodes CDR1 KGHSH and CDR2 LQKENI. This CDR3 is built from 19 residues. CDR3 sequence (DNA): TGTGCCAGCTCACTACGACAGGGACAGGGGTTCTCTGGGGCCAACGTCCTGACTTTC. Translating it yields CASSLRQGQGFSGANVLTF.

The chain has TRBV10-2 and TRBJ1-4, with 8 bases fitting TRBD1. The length of the CDR3 is 13 residues. Germline values: CDR1 WSHSY, CDR2 SAAADI. The junction had 4 bases not matched to a gene; V was cut back by 7 bases and J by 6 bases. Here the CDR3 DNA reads TGCGCCAGCAAATCGGGACAGGATGAAAAACTGTTTTTT. Encoded protein: CASKSGQDEKLFF.

The chain has TRBV5-1 and TRBJ1-3, with 8 bases aligning to TRBD1. J was trimmed by 4 bases and V by 0 bases; bases with no gene match: 6. The germline CDR1 and CDR2 sequences are SGHRS and YFSETQ. The length of the CDR3 is 16 residues. The CDR3 region has the DNA TGCGCCAGCAGCTTGGCCTATCCAGGGGGCGGAAACACCATATATTTT. Its translation is CASSLAYPGGGNTIYF.

The rearrangement links TRBV2 to TRBJ2-3; TRBD2 is a possible D gene (6 bases). The CDR3 is made up of 15 amino acids. V lost 5 bases and J lost 4, with 16 bases in between. Per the germline V gene, CDR1 is SNHLY and CDR2 is FYNNEI. The CDR3, as DNA: TGTGCCAGCAGTAGGCTTGGGGGGTACCCAGATACGCAGTATTTT. Translation gives CASSRLGGYPDTQYF.

CDR3 sequence reads: CASSISGRADEQFF. The CDR3 DNA reads as TGTGCCAGCAGCATTAGCGGGAGGGCAGATGAGCAGTTCTTC. The V call is TRBV7-9, the J call TRBJ2-1, with 11 bases fitting TRBD2. CDR1 SEHNR and CDR2 FQNEAQ come from the germline V gene (reference sequence). Unmatched junction bases numbered 5, after V lost 5 bases and J lost 8 bases. There are 14 residues in the CDR3.

This clone was detected only once. The chain couples TRBV6-5 to TRBJ1-2; 7 positions match TRBD1. V was pared by 6 bases and J by 0 bases, with 7 bases of the junction left unmatched. The CDR3 has 15 amino acids. From germline, CDR1 is MNHEY and CDR2 SVGAGI. CDR3 sequence reads: CASSRIGTANYGYTF. DNA of the CDR3: TGTGCCAGCAGCCGTATCGGGACAGCTAACTATGGCTACACCTTC.

The table lists this clone with a count of one. The rearrangement uses TRBV30 and TRBJ2-7; TRBD2 aligns across 7 bases. The germline V gene has CDR1 GTSNPN and CDR2 SVGIG (reference sequence). V shed 4 bases and J 3 bases; nucleotides not matched to a gene: 9. CDR3 length equals 14 residues. CDR3 in amino acids: CAWITPGLRYEQYF. Here the CDR3 DNA reads TGTGCCTGGATCACACCGGGACTACGCTACGAGCAGTACTTC.

CDR3 sequence reads: CASRDRDSPLHF. The CDR3 coding sequence is TGTGCCAGCAGGGACAGGGATTCACCCCTCCACTTT. This chain uses TRBV12-3 or TRBV12-4 with TRBJ1-6; 8 bases agree with TRBD1. This CDR3 has 12 residues. After removal of 6 bases from V and 8 bases from J, the junction contained 0 bases not matched to a gene.

The chain combines TRBV9 with TRBJ2-2; 13 nucleotides line up with TRBD2. CDR3 size: 16 residues. V gave up 4 bases and J gave up 6 bases; unmatched junction bases: 6. Germline CDR1 is SGDLS and CDR2 is YYNGEE. The CDR3, as DNA: TGTGCCAGCAGCCCTTGGACTAGCGGGAGTGCCGGGGAGCTGTTTTTT. Its translation is CASSPWTSGSAGELFF.

V is TRBV18 and J is TRBJ2-7; TRBD1 matches 7 bases. Germline CDR1 reads KGHSH; CDR2 reads LQKENI. The CDR3 loop spans 15 amino acids. Trimming removed 3 bases from V and 7 bases from J; junction bases left unmatched: 12. CDR3 amino acids: CASSPPGTAKGEQYF. CDR3 nucleotides: TGTGCCAGCTCACCTCCCGGGACAGCGAAAGGGGAGCAGTACTTC.

The chain couples TRBV3-1 (or the pseudogene TRBV3-2) to TRBJ2-1, with 7 positions matching TRBD2. The germline gives CDR1 LGHDT, CDR2 YNNKEL (reference sequence). The CDR3 extends over 16 amino acids. V was clipped by 2 bases and J by 7 bases; unmatched bases: 11. The CDR3 spells CASSQFSGGTRNEQFF. CDR3 DNA: TGTGCCAGCAGCCAATTCTCGGGGGGAACTAGGAATGAGCAGTTCTTC.

J is TRBJ1-6 and V is TRBV5-4; 10 bases match TRBD1. The CDR3 length is 16 residues. V trimming: 5 bases; J trimming: 9 bases; junction bases outside the gene matches: 11. CDR1 and CDR2 (germline): SGHNT, YYREEE (reference sequence). The CDR3 here is CASSQDRGFVGSPLHF. The CDR3 DNA is TGTGCCAGCAGTCAGGACAGGGGGTTTGTAGGTTCACCCCTCCACTTT.

This clone was observed a few times. This sequence joins TRBV5-4 and TRBJ2-3; 11 bases match TRBD1. Unmatched junction bases numbered 6, after V lost 2 bases and J lost 4 bases. The germline V gene encodes CDR1 SGHNT and CDR2 YYREEE (reference sequence). The CDR3 totals 16 residues. For the CDR3, the DNA is TGTGCCAGCAGCTTCCCCGGGACAGGGGGTGCAGATACGCAGTATTTT. Its translation: CASSFPGTGGADTQYF.

The chain employs TRBV18 and TRBJ2-2; TRBD1 matches 9 bases. Germline CDR1 and CDR2: KGHSH and LQKENI. V was clipped by 5 bases and J by 2 bases; unmatched bases: 6. The CDR3 is 16 amino acids. The CDR3 DNA reads TGTGCCAGCTCATCTACAGGGGGCGGCAACACCGGGGAGCTGTTTTTT. This sequence encodes CASSSTGGGNTGELFF.